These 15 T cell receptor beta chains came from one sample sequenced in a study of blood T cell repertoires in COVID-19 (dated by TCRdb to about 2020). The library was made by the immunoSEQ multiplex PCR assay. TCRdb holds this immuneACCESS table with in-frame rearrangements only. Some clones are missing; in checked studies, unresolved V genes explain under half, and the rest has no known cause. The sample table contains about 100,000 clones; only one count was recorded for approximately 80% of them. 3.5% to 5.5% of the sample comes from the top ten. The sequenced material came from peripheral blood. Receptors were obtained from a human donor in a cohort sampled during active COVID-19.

The CDR3 DNA sequence: TGTGCCAGCACGGAGCCCGGGGGAGGATCGCAGCCCCAGCATTTT. Encoded protein: CASTEPGGGSQPQHF. J is TRBJ1-5 and V is TRBV28; possibly TRBD1 for D (5 bases). Germline CDR1 reads MDHEN; CDR2 reads SYDVKM. V was clipped by 7 bases and J by 7 bases, with 20 bases between them. CDR3 size: 15 residues.

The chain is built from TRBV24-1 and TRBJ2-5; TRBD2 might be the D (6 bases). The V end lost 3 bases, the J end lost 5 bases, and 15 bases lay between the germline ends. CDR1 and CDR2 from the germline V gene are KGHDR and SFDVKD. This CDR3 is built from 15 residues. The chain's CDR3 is CATSDPSGEAETQYF. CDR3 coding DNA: TGTGCCACCAGTGATCCGTCGGGGGAAGCGGAGACCCAGTACTTC.

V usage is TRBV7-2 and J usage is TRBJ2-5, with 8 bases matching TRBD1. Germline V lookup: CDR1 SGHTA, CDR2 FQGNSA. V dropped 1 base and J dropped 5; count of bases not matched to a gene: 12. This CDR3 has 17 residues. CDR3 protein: CASSLGRQGAGRETQYF. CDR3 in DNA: TGTGCCAGCAGCTTAGGCCGCCAGGGGGCGGGGAGGGAGACCCAGTACTTC.

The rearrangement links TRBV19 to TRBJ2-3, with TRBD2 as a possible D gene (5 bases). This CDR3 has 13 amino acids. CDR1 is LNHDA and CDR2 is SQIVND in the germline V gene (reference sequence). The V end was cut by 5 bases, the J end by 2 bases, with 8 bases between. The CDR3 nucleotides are TGTGCCAGTAGTCCACGGGACACAGATACGCAGTATTTT. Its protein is CASSPRDTDTQYF.

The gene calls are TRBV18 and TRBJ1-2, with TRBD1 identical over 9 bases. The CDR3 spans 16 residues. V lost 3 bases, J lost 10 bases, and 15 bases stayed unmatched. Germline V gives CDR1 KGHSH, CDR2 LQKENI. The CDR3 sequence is CASSPAGSGQGHAYTF. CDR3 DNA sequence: TGTGCCAGCTCACCGGCCGGGTCGGGACAGGGTCATGCCTACACCTTC.

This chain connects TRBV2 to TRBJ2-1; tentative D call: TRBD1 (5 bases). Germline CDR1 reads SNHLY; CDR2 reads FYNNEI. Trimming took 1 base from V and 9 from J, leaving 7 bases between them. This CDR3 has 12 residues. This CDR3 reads CASSEVGPEQFF. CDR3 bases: TGTGCCAGCAGTGAAGTGGGGCCTGAGCAGTTCTTC.

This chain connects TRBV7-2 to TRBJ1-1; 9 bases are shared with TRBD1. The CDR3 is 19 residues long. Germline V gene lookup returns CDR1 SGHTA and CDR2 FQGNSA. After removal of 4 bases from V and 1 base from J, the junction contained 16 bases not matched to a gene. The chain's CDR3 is CASSSRYSRDRDPNTEAFF. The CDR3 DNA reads TGTGCCAGCAGCTCACGTTACTCCCGGGACAGGGACCCGAACACTGAAGCTTTCTTT.

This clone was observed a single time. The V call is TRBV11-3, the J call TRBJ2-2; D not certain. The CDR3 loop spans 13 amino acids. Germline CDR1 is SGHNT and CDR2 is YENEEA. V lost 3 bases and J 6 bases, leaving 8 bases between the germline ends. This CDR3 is CASSLARSGELFF. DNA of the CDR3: TGTGCCAGCAGCTTGGCTAGATCCGGGGAGCTGTTTTTT.

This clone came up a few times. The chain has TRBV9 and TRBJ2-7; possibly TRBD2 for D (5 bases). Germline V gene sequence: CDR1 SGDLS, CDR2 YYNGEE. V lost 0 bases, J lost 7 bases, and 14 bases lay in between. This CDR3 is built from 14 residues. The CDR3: CASSVESGLGEQYF. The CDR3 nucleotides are TGTGCCAGCAGCGTAGAGTCGGGGTTGGGAGAGCAGTACTTC. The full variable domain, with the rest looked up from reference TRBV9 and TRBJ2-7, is DSGVTQTPKHLITATGQRVTLRCSPRSGDLSVYWYQQSLDQGLQFLIQYYNGEERAKGNILERFSAQQFPDLHSELNLSSLELGDSALYFCASSVESGLGEQYFGPGTRLTVT.

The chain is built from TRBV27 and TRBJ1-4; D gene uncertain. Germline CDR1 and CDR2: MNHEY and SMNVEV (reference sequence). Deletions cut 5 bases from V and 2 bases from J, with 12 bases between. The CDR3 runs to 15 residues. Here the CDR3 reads CASSRQASTNEKLFF. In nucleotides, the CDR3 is TGTGCCAGCAGTCGCCAGGCGTCGACTAATGAAAAACTGTTTTTT. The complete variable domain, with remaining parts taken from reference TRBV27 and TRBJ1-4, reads EAQVTQNPRYLITVTGKKLTVTCSQNMNHEYMSWYRQDPGLGLRQIYYSMNVEVTDKGDVPEGYKVSRKEKRNFPLILESPSPNQTSLYFCASSRQASTNEKLFFGSGTQLSVL.

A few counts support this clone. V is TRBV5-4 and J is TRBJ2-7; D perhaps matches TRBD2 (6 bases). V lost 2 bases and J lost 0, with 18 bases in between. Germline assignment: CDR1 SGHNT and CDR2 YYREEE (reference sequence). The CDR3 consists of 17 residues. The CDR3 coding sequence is TGTGCCAGCAGCTTTGGAGGAGGGCAGATGAGCTCCTACGAGCAGTACTTC. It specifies CASSFGGGQMSSYEQYF.

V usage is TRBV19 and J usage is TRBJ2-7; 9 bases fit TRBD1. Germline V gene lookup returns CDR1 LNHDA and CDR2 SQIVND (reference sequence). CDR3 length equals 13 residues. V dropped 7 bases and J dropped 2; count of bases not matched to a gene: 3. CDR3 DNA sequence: TGTGCCAGTATGGGACAGGGTCCCTACGAGCAGTACTTC. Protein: CASMGQGPYEQYF.

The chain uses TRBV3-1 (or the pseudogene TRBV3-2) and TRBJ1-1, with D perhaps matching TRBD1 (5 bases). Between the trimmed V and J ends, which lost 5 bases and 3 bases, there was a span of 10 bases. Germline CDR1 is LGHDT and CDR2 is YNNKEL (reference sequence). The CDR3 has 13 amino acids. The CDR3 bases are TGTGCCAGCAGCTGGACACGAGACACTGAAGCTTTCTTT. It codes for CASSWTRDTEAFF.

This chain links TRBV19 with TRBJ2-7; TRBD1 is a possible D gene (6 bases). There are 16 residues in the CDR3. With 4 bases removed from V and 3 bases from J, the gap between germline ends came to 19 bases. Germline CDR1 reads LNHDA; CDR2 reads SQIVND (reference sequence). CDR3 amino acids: CASSTKHQGSGYEQYF. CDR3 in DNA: TGTGCCAGTAGTACCAAACACCAGGGGAGCGGCTACGAGCAGTACTTC. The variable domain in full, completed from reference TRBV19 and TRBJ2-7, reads DGGITQSPKYLFRKEGQNVTLSCEQNLNHDAMYWYRQDPGQGLRLIYYSQIVNDFQKGDIAEGYSVSREKKESFPLTVTSAQKNPTAFYLCASSTKHQGSGYEQYFGPGTRLTVT.

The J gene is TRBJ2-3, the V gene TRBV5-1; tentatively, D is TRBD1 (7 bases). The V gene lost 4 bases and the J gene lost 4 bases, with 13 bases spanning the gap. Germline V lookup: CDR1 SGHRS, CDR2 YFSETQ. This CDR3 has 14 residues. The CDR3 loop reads CASSRTGGADTQYF. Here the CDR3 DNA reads TGCGCCAGCAGCCGGACAGGAGGGGCAGATACGCAGTATTTT.